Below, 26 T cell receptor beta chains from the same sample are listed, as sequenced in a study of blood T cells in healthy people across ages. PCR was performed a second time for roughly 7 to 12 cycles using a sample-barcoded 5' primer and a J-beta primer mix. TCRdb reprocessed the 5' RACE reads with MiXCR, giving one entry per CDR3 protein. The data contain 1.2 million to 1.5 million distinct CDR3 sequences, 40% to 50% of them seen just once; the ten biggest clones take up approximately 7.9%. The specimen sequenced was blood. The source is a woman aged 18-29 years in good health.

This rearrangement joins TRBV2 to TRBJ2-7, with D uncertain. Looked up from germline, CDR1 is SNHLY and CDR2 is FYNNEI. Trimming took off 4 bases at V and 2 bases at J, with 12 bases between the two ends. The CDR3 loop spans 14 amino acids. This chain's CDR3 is CASSVGPGTYEQYF. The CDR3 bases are TGTGCCAGCAGTGTTGGTCCAGGAACCTACGAGCAGTACTTC.

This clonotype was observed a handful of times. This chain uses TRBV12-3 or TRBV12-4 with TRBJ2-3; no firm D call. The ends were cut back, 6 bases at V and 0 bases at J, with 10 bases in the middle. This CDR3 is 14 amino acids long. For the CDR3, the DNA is TGTGCCAGCAGCCGGGCTTATAGCACAGATACGCAGTATTTT. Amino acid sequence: CASSRAYSTDTQYF.

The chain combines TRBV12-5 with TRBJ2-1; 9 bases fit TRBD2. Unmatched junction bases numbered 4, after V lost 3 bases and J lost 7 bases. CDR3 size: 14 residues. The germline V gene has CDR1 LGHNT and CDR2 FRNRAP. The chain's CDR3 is CASGFSSGANEQFF. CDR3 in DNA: TGTGCTAGTGGTTTTTCTAGCGGGGCAAATGAGCAGTTCTTC.

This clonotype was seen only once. The CDR3 region is CSASPPSGGAPDTQYF. As DNA, the CDR3 is TGCAGTGCTAGTCCCCCTAGCGGGGGGGCCCCAGATACGCAGTATTTT. This chain links TRBV20-1 with TRBJ2-3; 12 bases align to TRBD2. The length of the CDR3 is 16 residues. Germline CDR1 and CDR2: DFQATT and SNEGSKA (reference sequence). The ends lost 3 bases at V and 4 bases at J; junction bases unmatched: 8.

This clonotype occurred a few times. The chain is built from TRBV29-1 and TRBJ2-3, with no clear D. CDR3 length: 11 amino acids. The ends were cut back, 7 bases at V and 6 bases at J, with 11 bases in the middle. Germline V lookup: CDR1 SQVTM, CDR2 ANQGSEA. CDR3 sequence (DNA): TGCAGCGCCCTATTGGGGGATACGCAGTATTTT. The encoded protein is CSALLGDTQYF.

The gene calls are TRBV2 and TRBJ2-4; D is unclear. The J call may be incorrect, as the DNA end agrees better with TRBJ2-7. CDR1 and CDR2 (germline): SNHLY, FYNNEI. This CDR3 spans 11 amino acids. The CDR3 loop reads CASRTVFEQYF. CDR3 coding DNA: TGTGCCAGCAGGACGGTTTTCGAGCAGTACTTC.

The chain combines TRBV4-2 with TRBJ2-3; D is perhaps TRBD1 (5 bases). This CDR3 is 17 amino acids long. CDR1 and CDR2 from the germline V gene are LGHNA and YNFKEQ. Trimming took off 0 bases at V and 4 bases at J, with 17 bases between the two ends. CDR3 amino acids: CASSQDTSAGIPDTQYF. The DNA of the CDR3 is TGTGCCAGCAGCCAAGATACGTCGGCAGGGATCCCAGATACGCAGTATTTT.

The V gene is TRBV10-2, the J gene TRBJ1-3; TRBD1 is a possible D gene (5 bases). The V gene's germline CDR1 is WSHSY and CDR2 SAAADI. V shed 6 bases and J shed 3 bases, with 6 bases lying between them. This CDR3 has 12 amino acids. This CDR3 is CASRGDGNTIYF. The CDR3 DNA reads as TGCGCCAGCAGGGGGGATGGAAACACCATATATTTT.

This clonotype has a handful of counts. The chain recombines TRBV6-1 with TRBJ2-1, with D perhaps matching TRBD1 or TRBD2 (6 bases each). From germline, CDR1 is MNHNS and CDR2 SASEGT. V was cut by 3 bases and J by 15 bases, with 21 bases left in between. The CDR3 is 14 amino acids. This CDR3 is CASSDGDSLKGGFF. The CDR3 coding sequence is TGTGCCAGCAGTGATGGGGACTCGCTCAAAGGGGGGTTCTTC.

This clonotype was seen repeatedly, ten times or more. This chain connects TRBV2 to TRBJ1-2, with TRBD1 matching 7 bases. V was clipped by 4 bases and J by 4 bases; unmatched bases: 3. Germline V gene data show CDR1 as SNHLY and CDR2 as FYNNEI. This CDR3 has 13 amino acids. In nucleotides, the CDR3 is TGTGCCAGCAGTGGGGACAGCTTCTATGGCTACACCTTC. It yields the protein CASSGDSFYGYTF.

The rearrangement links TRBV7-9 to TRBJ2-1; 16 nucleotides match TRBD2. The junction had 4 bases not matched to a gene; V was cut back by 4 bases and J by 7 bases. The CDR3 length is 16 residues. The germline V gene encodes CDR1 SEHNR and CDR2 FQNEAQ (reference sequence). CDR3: CASSSGTSGRANEQFF. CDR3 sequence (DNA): TGTGCCAGCAGCTCAGGGACTAGCGGGAGGGCGAATGAGCAGTTCTTC.

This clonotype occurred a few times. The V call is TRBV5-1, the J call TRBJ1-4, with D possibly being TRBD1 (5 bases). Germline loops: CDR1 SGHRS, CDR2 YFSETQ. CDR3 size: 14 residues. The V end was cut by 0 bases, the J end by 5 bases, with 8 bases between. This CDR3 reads CASSLAPGNEKLFF. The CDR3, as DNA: TGCGCCAGCAGCTTGGCGCCAGGGAATGAAAAACTGTTTTTT.

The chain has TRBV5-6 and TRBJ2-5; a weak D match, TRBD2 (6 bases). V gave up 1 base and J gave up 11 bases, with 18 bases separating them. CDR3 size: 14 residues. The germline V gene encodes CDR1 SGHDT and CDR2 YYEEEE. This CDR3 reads CASSLHGSNNEQYF. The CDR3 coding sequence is TGTGCCAGCAGCTTGCACGGGAGTAACAATGAGCAGTACTTC.

CDR3 amino acids: CASSLDQRYNEQYF. The DNA for the CDR3 is TGTGCCAGCAGCTTAGACCAGCGGTACAATGAGCAGTACTTC. The V gene is TRBV11-2, the J gene TRBJ2-7, with D maybe TRBD2 (5 bases). V was clipped by 0 bases and J by 7 bases, with 13 bases between them. Per germline, CDR1 SGHAT and CDR2 FQNNGV. CDR3 length equals 14 residues.

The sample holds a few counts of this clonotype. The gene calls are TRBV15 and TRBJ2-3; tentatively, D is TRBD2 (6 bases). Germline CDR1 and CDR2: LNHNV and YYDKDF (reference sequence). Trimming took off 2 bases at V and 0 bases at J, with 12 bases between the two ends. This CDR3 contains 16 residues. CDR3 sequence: CATSRYSGSSTDTQYF. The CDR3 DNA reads TGTGCCACCAGCAGATATAGCGGATCTAGCACAGATACGCAGTATTTT.

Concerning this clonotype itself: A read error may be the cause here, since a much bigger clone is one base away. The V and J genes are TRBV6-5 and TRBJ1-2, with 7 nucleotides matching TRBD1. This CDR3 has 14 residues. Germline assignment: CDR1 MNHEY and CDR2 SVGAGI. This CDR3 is CVSSPGQPNYGYTF. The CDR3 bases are TGTGTCAGCAGCCCGGGACAGCCTAACTATGGCTACACCTTC.

CDR3 region: CASSISGTFYNEQFF. The CDR3 DNA reads as TGTGCCAGCAGTATCTCCGGGACATTCTACAATGAGCAGTTCTTC. The rearrangement links TRBV6-1 to TRBJ2-1; tentative D call: TRBD1 (6 bases). The CDR3 loop spans 15 amino acids. Trimming cost V 5 bases and J 3 bases, with 14 bases left between them. In germline, CDR1 is MNHNS, CDR2 SASEGT.

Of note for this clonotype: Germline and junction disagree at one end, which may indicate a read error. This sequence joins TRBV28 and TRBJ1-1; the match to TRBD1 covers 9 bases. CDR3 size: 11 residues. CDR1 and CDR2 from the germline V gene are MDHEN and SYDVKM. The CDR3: CANSGQGNAFF. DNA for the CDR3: TGTGCCAACAGTGGACAGGGGAACGCTTTCTTT.

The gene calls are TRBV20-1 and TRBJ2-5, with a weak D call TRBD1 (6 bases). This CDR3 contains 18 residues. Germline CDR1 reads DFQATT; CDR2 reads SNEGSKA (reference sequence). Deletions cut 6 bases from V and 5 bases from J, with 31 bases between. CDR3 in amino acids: CSASGGRERRPAGETQYF. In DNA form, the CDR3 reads TGCAGTGCGAGTGGGGGCAGGGAACGACGTCCTGCCGGGGAGACCCAGTACTTC.

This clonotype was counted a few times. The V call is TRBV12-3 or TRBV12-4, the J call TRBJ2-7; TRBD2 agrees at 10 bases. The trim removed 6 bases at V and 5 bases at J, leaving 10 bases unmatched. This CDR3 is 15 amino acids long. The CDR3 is CASRPGTSESHEQYF. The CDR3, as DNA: TGTGCCAGCAGGCCCGGGACTAGCGAATCCCACGAGCAGTACTTC.

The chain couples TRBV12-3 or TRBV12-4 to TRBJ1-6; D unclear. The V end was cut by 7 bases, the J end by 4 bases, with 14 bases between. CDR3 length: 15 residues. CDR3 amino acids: CASTARQPYNSPLHF. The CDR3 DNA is TGTGCCAGCACCGCCCGGCAGCCGTATAATTCACCCCTCCACTTT.

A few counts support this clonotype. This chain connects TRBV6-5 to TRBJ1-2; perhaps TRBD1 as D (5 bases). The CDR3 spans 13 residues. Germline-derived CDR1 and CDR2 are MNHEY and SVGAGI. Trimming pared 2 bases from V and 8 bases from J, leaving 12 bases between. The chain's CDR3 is CASSYGAGRGYTF. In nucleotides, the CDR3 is TGTGCCAGCAGTTACGGGGCCGGACGAGGCTACACCTTC.

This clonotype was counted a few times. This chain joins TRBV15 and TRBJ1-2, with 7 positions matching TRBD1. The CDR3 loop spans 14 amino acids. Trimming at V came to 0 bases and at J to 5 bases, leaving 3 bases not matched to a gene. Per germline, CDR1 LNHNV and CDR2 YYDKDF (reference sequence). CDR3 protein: CATSRDSGGYGYTF. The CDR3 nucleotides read TGTGCCACCAGCAGAGATTCAGGGGGTTATGGCTACACCTTC.

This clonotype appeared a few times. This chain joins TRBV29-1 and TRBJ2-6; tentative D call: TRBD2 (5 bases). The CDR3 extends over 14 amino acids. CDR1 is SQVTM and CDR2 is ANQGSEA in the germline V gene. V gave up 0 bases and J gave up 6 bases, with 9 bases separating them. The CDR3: CSVEDLGEANVLTF. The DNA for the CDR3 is TGCAGCGTTGAAGATCTGGGAGAGGCCAACGTCCTGACTTTC.

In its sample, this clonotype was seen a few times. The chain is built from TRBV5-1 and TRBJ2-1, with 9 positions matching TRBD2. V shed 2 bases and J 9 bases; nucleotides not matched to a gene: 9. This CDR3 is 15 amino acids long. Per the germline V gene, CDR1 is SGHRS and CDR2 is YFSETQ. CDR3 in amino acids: CASSLPLAGVGEQFF. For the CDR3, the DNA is TGCGCCAGCAGCTTACCCTTAGCGGGAGTCGGTGAGCAGTTCTTC.

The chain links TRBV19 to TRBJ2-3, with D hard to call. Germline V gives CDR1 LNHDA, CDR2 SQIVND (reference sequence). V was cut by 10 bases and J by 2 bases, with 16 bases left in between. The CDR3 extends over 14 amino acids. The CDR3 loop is CATISGGYTDTQYF. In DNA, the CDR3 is TGTGCCACCATCTCGGGCGGCTACACAGATACGCAGTATTTT.